This is a list of T cell receptor beta chains from one sample in a study of identical twins. TCRdb used MiXCR to reprocess the 5' RACE reads, holding one entry per CDR3 protein. The table includes hundreds of thousands of distinct CDR3 sequences, more than 20% detected once. This same sample was also part of a study on yellow fever vaccine responses in identical twins.

The sequenced material came from CD4+ T cells sorted from blood. The receptors were sampled from a young woman in good health. Each CDR3 is given with its conserved first and last residue. D genes are given only for firm matches. A row's size may be missing; if present it is once, few, many or a size class.

>few|TRBD1|TRBV20-1|TRBJ1-6
TGCAGTGCTAGAGGGACAGGGGGGGTCTCACCCCTCCACTTT
CSARGTGGVSPLHF
>few|TRBD1|TRBV20-1|TRBJ1-1
TGCAGTGCTCCACAGGGGAAGGTGGGGAACACTGAAGCTTTCTTT
CSAPQGKVGNTEAFF
>NA|NA|TRBV6-2/TRBV6-3|TRBJ2-6
TGTGCCAGCAGTCAACAGCCTACGGTGACGGGGGCCAACGTCCTGACTTTC
CASSQQPTVTGANVLTF
>few|NA|TRBV3-1|TRBJ2-5
TGTGCCAGCAGCTTAAGGGGATCTGGGGGAGAGACCCAGTACTTC
CASSLRGSGGETQYF
>NA|TRBD1|TRBV5-1|TRBJ2-7
TGCGCCAGCAGCGGAGGACAGGGAATTCACGAGCAGTACTTC
CASSGGQGIHEQYF
>NA|TRBD1|TRBV19|TRBJ1-2
TGTGCCAGTACCCCGGGACAGGGAACCGGCGGCTACACCTTC
CASTPGQGTGGYTF
>few|TRBD2|TRBV29-1|TRBJ2-7
TGCAGCGTTGATGGAGCGGGAGCTCGGCACGAGCAGTACTTC
CSVDGAGARHEQYF
>few|TRBD2|TRBV7-3|TRBJ2-3
TGTGCCAGCAGCATCCTAGCGGGCATGGGAACAGATACGCAGTATTTT
CASSILAGMGTDTQYF
>NA|NA|TRBV29-1|TRBJ2-6
TGCAGCGTTGGGGTGGCCAACGTCCTGACTTTC
CSVGVANVLTF
>few|TRBD2|TRBV7-2|TRBJ2-5
TGTGCCAGCAGCTCAAATAGCGGGATCGGGTGGGAGACCCAGTACTTC
CASSSNSGIGWETQYF
>NA|TRBD1|TRBV12-3/TRBV12-4|TRBJ2-1
TGTGCCAGCAAGACGACAGGGCCAGGGCAGTTCTTC
CASKTTGPGQFF
>NA|NA|TRBV15|TRBJ2-1
TGTGCCACCAGCAGAGACGGGACAACCTACAATGAGCAGTTCTTC
CATSRDGTTYNEQFF
>few|TRBD2|TRBV20-1|TRBJ2-5
TGCAGTGCTAATAGCGGGGTTGGTGAGACCCAGTACTTC
CSANSGVGETQYF
>NA|TRBD2|TRBV20-1|TRBJ2-1
TGCAGTGCCCTGGGACTAGCGGGGAACAATGAGCAGTTCTTC
CSALGLAGNNEQFF
>NA|NA|TRBV12-3/TRBV12-4|TRBJ2-6
TGTGCCATTACGTCTGGGGCCAACGTCCTGACTTTC
CAITSGANVLTF
>NA|NA|TRBV11-1|TRBJ2-7
TGTGCCAGCAGAAAGGGCAGCCAGGGTGAGGGCCGTTCCTACGTGGAGCAGTACTTC
CASRKGSQGEGRSYVEQYF
>NA|TRBD2|TRBV5-1|TRBJ2-7
TGCGCCAGCAGCTTGGATGATAGCGGGAGGATGTACGAGCAGTACTTC
CASSLDDSGRMYEQYF